These 25 T cell receptor beta chains came from one sample sequenced in a study of tissue T cells after allogeneic stem cell transplantation. TCRdb keeps only in-frame clones here, not all; method: immunoSEQ multiplex PCR. The sample contains about 17,000 clones, just over 70% of which appear only once. The sequenced sample was spleen. Every receptor here comes from a female BALB/c mouse in good health. Mouse MHC haplotype: H2-d.

As for this clone: Genes and germline are mouse. The CDR3 end is not reached by the read, which stops 1 residue before it; the germline J gene fills it in. The rearrangement uses TRBV19 and TRBJ2-3; the match to TRBD2 covers 8 bases. This CDR3 has 15 amino acids. Germline V gene data show CDR1 as FNHDT and CDR2 as SITEND (reference sequence). The V segment lost 3 bases and the J segment 0 bases; nucleotides outside the gene matches: 3. Here the CDR3 reads CASSKLGVSAETLYF. CDR3 DNA (partial): TGTGCCAGCAGTAAACTGGGGGTGAGTGCAGAAACGCTGTAT.

This clone was seen a few times. Gene names follow the mouse nomenclature. The CDR3 end falls 1 residue outside the read, so it is completed with the germline J gene. This chain joins TRBV14 and TRBJ1-3; D is unresolved. The CDR3 runs 12 residues. Trimming left V 7 bases short and J 3 bases short, with 8 bases between. Germline-derived CDR1 and CDR2 are SGHDT and FRDEAV. The sequenced CDR3 bases are TGTGCCAGCGGGTTCGATGGAAATACGCTCTAT. Translating it yields CASGFDGNTLY. The full-length CDR3 reads as CASGFDGNTLYF.

In this sample, this clone turned up once. Mouse gene names apply. The read stops 1 residue short of the end of the CDR3; the missing end is completed from the germline J gene. This chain links TRBV14 with TRBJ2-5; TRBD1 aligns across 10 bases. The germline gives CDR1 SGHDT, CDR2 FRDEAV. The CDR3 loop spans 16 amino acids. After removal of 3 bases from V and 2 bases from J, the junction contained 6 bases not matched to a gene. The CDR3 reads CASSSTTGGGQDTQYF. The part of the CDR3 DNA that was read is TGTGCCAGCAGTTCCACGACAGGGGGCGGCCAAGACACCCAGTAC. The variable domain in full, completed from reference TRBV14 and TRBJ2-5, reads EAGVTQSPRYAVLQEGQAVSFWCDPISGHDTLYWYQQPRDQGPQLLVYFRDEAVIDNSQLPSDRFSAVRPKGTNSTLKIQSAKQGDTATYLCASSSTTGGGQDTQYFGPGTRLLVL.

This clone appeared a few times. Gene labels here are mouse ones. The read ends 1 residue shy of where the CDR3 ends; the end is completed using the germline J gene. The chain carries TRBV31 and TRBJ1-3, with D perhaps matching TRBD1 (6 bases). CDR3 length: 14 amino acids. Germline V lookup: CDR1 GKSSPN, CDR2 SITVG. V lost 3 bases and J 0 bases, leaving 9 bases between the germline ends. CDR3 DNA, as far as it was read: TGTGCCTGGAGGCAGGGGAATTCTGGAAATACGCTCTAT. Its protein product is CAWRQGNSGNTLY. The complete CDR3 protein is CAWRQGNSGNTLYF. Complete variable domain (other parts from reference TRBV31 and TRBJ1-3): AQTIHQWPVAEIKAVGSPLSLGCTIKGKSSPNLYWYWQATGGTLQQLFYSITVGQVESVVQLNLSASRPKDDQFILSTEKLLLSHSGFYLCAWRQGNSGNTLYFGEGSRLIVV.

A word on this clone: Gene labels here are mouse ones. The CDR3 end lies 1 residue beyond the end of the read and is filled in from the germline J gene. The chain is built from TRBV4 and TRBJ2-5; 11 bases are a match to TRBD2. With V trimmed by 4 bases and J by 3 bases, 6 bases remained unmatched. Germline values: CDR1 LGHDT, CDR2 YNNKQL (reference sequence). There are 16 residues in the CDR3. The sequenced part of the CDR3 DNA is TGTGCCAGCAGCTTAAAAAGACTGGGGGGGCAAGACACCCAGTAC. This encodes CASSLKRLGGQDTQY. In full, the CDR3 is CASSLKRLGGQDTQYF.

With regard to this clone: Gene names and germline match the mouse. The CDR3 end is not reached by the read, which stops 1 residue before it; the germline J gene fills it in. V usage is TRBV31 and J usage is TRBJ1-4; 7 bases are shared with TRBD1. The germline gives CDR1 GKSSPN, CDR2 SITVG. V trimming: 0 bases; J trimming: 3 bases; junction bases outside the gene matches: 1. The CDR3 is made up of 14 amino acids. CDR3: CAWSLGTANERLFF. The CDR3 bases that were read are TGTGCCTGGAGTCTCGGGACAGCCAACGAAAGATTATTT. Filled out from reference TRBV31 and TRBJ1-4, the complete variable domain reads AQTIHQWPVAEIKAVGSPLSLGCTIKGKSSPNLYWYWQATGGTLQQLFYSITVGQVESVVQLNLSASRPKDDQFILSTEKLLLSHSGFYLCAWSLGTANERLFFGHGTKLSVL.

Notes on this clone: Mouse germline and gene names are used. The missing CDR3 end, 1 residue past where the read stops, is filled in from the germline J gene. This sequence joins TRBV19 and TRBJ1-1; TRBD1 might be the D (5 bases). CDR1 FNHDT and CDR2 SITEND come from the germline V gene (reference sequence). The CDR3 contains 12 residues. V was cut by 2 bases and J by 4 bases, with 6 bases left in between. Here the CDR3 reads CASSMGGTEVFF. The DNA read from the CDR3 is TGTGCCAGCAGTATGGGGGGCACAGAAGTCTTC.

About this clone itself: All gene names here are mouse names. The read stops 1 residue short of the end of the CDR3; the missing end is completed from the germline J gene. The chain couples TRBV13-1 to TRBJ2-5, with D tentatively TRBD1 (7 bases). CDR3 size: 13 residues. Trimming took 4 bases from V and 4 from J, leaving 10 bases between them. Germline V gene data show CDR1 as NSHNY and CDR2 as SYGAGN. This chain's CDR3 is CASSKGAKDTQYF. The sequenced part of the CDR3 DNA is TGTGCCAGCAGTAAGGGGGCGAAAGACACCCAGTAC.

This clone was recorded a few times. The gene names given are mouse names. The read stops 1 residue short of the end of the CDR3; the missing end is completed from the germline J gene. This chain connects TRBV2 to TRBJ2-7; D could derive from TRBD1 or TRBD2 (7 bases each). Looked up from germline, CDR1 is LGHNA and CDR2 is YSYQKL. The V and J ends lost 4 bases and 4 bases respectively, with 14 bases between them. The CDR3 sequence is 14 residues long. The CDR3 sequence is CASSPRGGSYEQYF. The sequenced part of the CDR3 DNA is TGTGCCAGCAGCCCCAGGGGGGGTTCATATGAACAGTAC.

Concerning this clone itself: The genes are named according to mouse. The DNA read from the CDR3 is TGTGCCAGCAGCCAAGACAGGGCAAACACCGGGCAGCTCTAC. Residues: CASSQDRANTGQLY. The whole CDR3 sequence is CASSQDRANTGQLYF. The V and J genes are TRBV5 and TRBJ2-2, with a possible D match to TRBD1 (5 bases). The read terminates 1 residue ahead of where the CDR3 ends, so the germline J gene completes it. This CDR3 region has 15 residues. The V gene's germline CDR1 is LGHNA and CDR2 YNLKQL (reference sequence). Deletions cut 0 bases from V and 0 bases from J, with 5 bases between.

On this clone itself: Gene and germline names: mouse. Read sequence stops 1 residue before the CDR3 end, and the germline J gene provides the missing end. The same CDR3 also results from other DNA sequences found in this sample. The chain has TRBV19 and TRBJ1-6, with a possible D match to TRBD1 (6 bases). TRBJ1-6 is an ORF for which the function is uncertain. Germline V gives CDR1 FNHDT, CDR2 SITEND (reference sequence). This CDR3 has 14 residues. Trimming cost V 5 bases and J 4 bases, with 10 bases left between them. The CDR3 loop reads CASSPGQYNSPLYF. The DNA read from the CDR3 is TGTGCCAGCAGCCCCGGACAGTATAATTCGCCCCTCTAC.

Notes on this clone: Mouse gene names apply. The sequenced fragment ends 1 residue before the CDR3 boundary, so the rest is inferred from the germline J gene. V usage is TRBV1 and J usage is TRBJ2-1; 8 bases align to TRBD2. Trimming removed 1 base from V and 5 bases from J; junction bases left unmatched: 4. Per the germline V gene, CDR1 is NSQYPW and CDR2 is LRSPGD (reference sequence). This CDR3 contains 15 residues. The CDR3 DNA, read in part, is TGCACCTGCAGTGCAGGGGGGGGCGCAGATGCTGAGCAGTTC. Translated: CTCSAGGGADAEQF. The full CDR3 reads CTCSAGGGADAEQFF.

This clone has only one observation. Genes and germline are mouse. The CDR3 goes on 1 residue after the read ends, and that part is filled in from the germline J gene. The chain uses TRBV1 and TRBJ1-1; D is undetermined. This CDR3 is 14 amino acids long. V gave up 0 bases and J gave up 0 bases, with 5 bases separating them. CDR1 is NSQYPW, CDR2 LRSPGD, per germline (reference sequence). CDR3 amino acids: CTCSAEVANTEVFF. Incomplete CDR3 DNA: TGCACCTGCAGTGCAGAAGTTGCAAACACAGAAGTCTTC.

About this clone: The germline and genes are mouse ones. Sequencing ends 1 residue short of the CDR3 end; the germline J gene provides the rest. The chain links TRBV5 to TRBJ1-3, with 9 positions matching TRBD1. CDR1 is LGHNA and CDR2 is YNLKQL in the germline V gene (reference sequence). The V and J ends lost 2 bases and 0 bases, in that order; junction bases with no gene match: 2. The CDR3 contains 16 residues. This CDR3 is CASSQTGGASGNTLYF. CDR3 DNA, as far as it was read: TGTGCCAGCAGCCAAACAGGGGGCGCTTCTGGAAATACGCTCTAT.

Notes on this clone: Each gene name is a mouse one. The read terminates 1 residue ahead of where the CDR3 ends, so the germline J gene completes it. V is TRBV31 and J is TRBJ1-4; D gene ambiguous. V shed 0 bases and J shed 4 bases, with 6 bases lying between them. CDR3 length: 13 amino acids. Germline values: CDR1 GKSSPN, CDR2 SITVG. Partial CDR3 DNA: TGTGCCTGGAGTCTACTCAACAACGAAAGATTATTT. Translating gives CAWSLLNNERLF. The whole CDR3 is CAWSLLNNERLFF.

This clone was counted a single time. Gene names and germline match the mouse. The CDR3 is cut off 1 residue early in the read; its end comes from the germline J gene. This chain connects TRBV13-1 to TRBJ2-3; D not resolved. The CDR3 contains 15 residues. V gave up 0 bases and J gave up 0 bases, with 8 bases separating them. Per germline, CDR1 NSHNY and CDR2 SYGAGN. CDR3 residues: CASSDVAASAETLYF. Incomplete CDR3 DNA: TGTGCCAGCAGTGATGTGGCAGCTAGTGCAGAAACGCTGTAT.

Worth noting for this clone: The gene names given are mouse names. The read ends 1 residue shy of where the CDR3 ends; the end is completed using the germline J gene. The chain has TRBV13-2 and TRBJ1-1; possible D gene TRBD1, 6 bases. The CDR3 sequence is 14 residues long. V dropped 1 base and J dropped 1 base, with 8 bases sitting between them. CDR1 is NNHNN, CDR2 SYGAGS, per germline (reference sequence). The covered CDR3 bases are TGTGCCAGCGGTGATCCAGGGGAAAACACAGAAGTCTTC. It is translated as CASGDPGENTEVF. In full, the CDR3 is CASGDPGENTEVFF.

For this clone: Gene names denote mouse genes. The CDR3 goes on 1 residue after the read ends, and that part is filled in from the germline J gene. The J gene is TRBJ2-7, the V gene TRBV13-2; 7 bases are shared with TRBD2. Germline values: CDR1 NNHNN, CDR2 SYGAGS (reference sequence). V dropped 1 base and J dropped 0; count of bases not matched to a gene: 1. CDR3 size: 14 residues. CDR3 DNA, as far as it was read: TGTGCCAGCGGTGATCGGGGGGGCTCCTATGAACAGTAC. Its translation is CASGDRGGSYEQY. The entire CDR3 protein reads CASGDRGGSYEQYF.

This clone was observed a single time. Gene labels here are mouse ones. The read stops 1 residue short of the end of the CDR3; the missing end is completed from the germline J gene. The chain uses TRBV2 and TRBJ1-4; 7 bases agree with TRBD1. Germline V gene data show CDR1 as LGHNA and CDR2 as YSYQKL. V shed 1 base and J 3 bases; nucleotides not matched to a gene: 2. The CDR3 totals 15 residues. The sequenced CDR3 bases are TGTGCCAGCAGCCAAGCCGGGACAGCCAACGAAAGATTATTT. Protein sequence: CASSQAGTANERLF. The whole CDR3 sequence reads CASSQAGTANERLFF.

Regarding this clone: Germline and genes: mouse. The CDR3 extends 1 residue past the end of the read, so its final part is completed from the germline J gene. V usage is TRBV31 and J usage is TRBJ2-3, with TRBD2 identical over 8 bases. V gave up 3 bases and J gave up 0 bases; unmatched junction bases: 5. CDR1 is GKSSPN, CDR2 SITVG, per germline. This CDR3 is 15 amino acids long. The CDR3 DNA, read in part, is TGTGCCTGGAGCCGACACTGGGGGAGTGCAGAAACGCTGTAT. It is translated as CAWSRHWGSAETLY. The whole CDR3 region reads CAWSRHWGSAETLYF. The full variable domain, rest sourced from reference TRBV31 and TRBJ2-3, is AQTIHQWPVAEIKAVGSPLSLGCTIKGKSSPNLYWYWQATGGTLQQLFYSITVGQVESVVQLNLSASRPKDDQFILSTEKLLLSHSGFYLCAWSRHWGSAETLYFGSGTRLTVL.

A single count supports this clone. Genes and germline come from the mouse. The CDR3 end falls 1 residue outside the read, so it is completed with the germline J gene. This chain uses TRBV4 with TRBJ2-1; D assignment may be TRBD1 or TRBD2 (5 bases each). The CDR3 is made up of 15 amino acids. V lost 4 bases, J lost 5 bases, and 15 bases lay in between. Per the germline V gene, CDR1 is LGHDT and CDR2 is YNNKQL (reference sequence). The sequenced CDR3 bases are TGTGCCAGCAGCTCCTATGGGGCGCGAGATGCTGAGCAGTTC. Its protein is CASSSYGARDAEQF. In full, the CDR3 reads CASSSYGARDAEQFF.

Details on this clone: Gene and germline names: mouse. The read ends 1 residue before the CDR3 terminus; that terminus is restored from the germline J gene. The chain uses TRBV5 and TRBJ1-1; D not certain. CDR1 is LGHNA, CDR2 YNLKQL, per germline (reference sequence). The CDR3 sequence is 12 residues long. V lost 1 base and J 1 base, leaving 1 base between the germline ends. Incomplete CDR3 DNA: TGTGCCAGCAGCCAAGGGAACACAGAAGTCTTC. The encoded protein is CASSQGNTEVF. The CDR3 in full is CASSQGNTEVFF.

Comments on this clone: All gene names here are mouse names. With the read ending 1 residue before the CDR3 end, the germline J gene is used to fill in that end. This chain joins TRBV29 and TRBJ2-7, with D hard to call. From germline, CDR1 is MSHET and CDR2 SYDVDS. V dropped 6 bases and J dropped 7 bases, with 7 bases sitting between them. CDR3 length equals 10 residues. The CDR3 bases that were read are TGTGCTAGCAGACGTGGGGAACAGTAC. Protein product: CASRRGEQY. The complete CDR3 sequence is CASRRGEQYF.

A single count supports this clone. All gene names here are mouse names. The sequence runs out 1 residue before the end of the CDR3; the remainder is reconstructed from the germline J gene. V gene TRBV5 combines with J gene TRBJ2-7; 8 bases are shared with TRBD2. The trim removed 0 bases at V and 6 bases at J, leaving 4 bases unmatched. The CDR3 has 14 amino acids. The germline V gene has CDR1 LGHNA and CDR2 YNLKQL (reference sequence). The covered CDR3 bases are TGTGCCAGCAGCCAAGACTGGGGGGCGCGTGAACAGTAC. The encoded protein is CASSQDWGAREQY. The whole CDR3 protein is CASSQDWGAREQYF.

To note about this clone: The genes and germline here are from mouse. The sequenced part of the CDR3 DNA is TGTGCCAGCGGTGAGACATGGGGGGCGGGTTCGCCCCTCTAC. It encodes CASGETWGAGSPLY. The full CDR3 reads CASGETWGAGSPLYF. The chain employs TRBV13-2 and TRBJ1-6; D may be TRBD1 (6 bases). Sequencing ends 1 residue short of the CDR3 end; the germline J gene provides the rest. TRBJ1-6 is classed as an ORF, of uncertain function. The CDR3 contains 15 residues. V lost 2 bases, J lost 9 bases, and 15 bases lay in between. CDR1 and CDR2 from the germline V gene are NNHNN and SYGAGS (reference sequence).